This paragraph reports one T cell receptor (beta chain). What it recognizes is unknown. This sample was taken from a study of cytomegalovirus exposure and HLA in healthy donors. V trimming: 6 bases; J trimming: 4 bases; junction bases outside the gene matches: 7. CDR3 size: 14 residues. CDR1 and CDR2 (germline): MDHEN, SYDVKM. Study-wide findings and caveats: Whilst most TCR sequences proved rare, a subset of public TCRs occurred across many donors. In the roughly 120 validation repertoires, a later analysis found that first-cohort TCR clusters tended to co-occur.

Assay: immunoSEQ multiplex PCR; the TCRdb copy retains only in-frame clones and omits some. The table shows approximately 160,000 clones, with roughly nine tenths occurring only once. The specimen sequenced was PBMCs. The clonotype originates from a young woman in good health and CMV-seropositive. V usage is TRBV28 and J usage is TRBJ1-1; 8 positions agree with TRBD1. The CDR3 nucleotides are TGTGCCAGCAGAGGGGGCGACAGGGGCACTGAAGCTTTCTTT. Residues: CASRGGDRGTEAFF.